This T cell receptor (beta chain) was recorded in a study of blood T cell repertoires in COVID-19 (TCRdb year 2020). At the level of the whole study: Collaborator samples came from the United States, Italy and Spain and covered acute and convalescent phases of COVID-19. The prospective study material was composed of cDNA or gDNA derived from T cells, B-cell-depleted T cells, or PBMCs. Deeply sampled blood TCRbeta repertoires from subjects exposed to, actively infected with, or recovered from COVID-19 were included in the dataset. The repertoires were made available in a free public database intended to serve as a resource for research on the immune response to SARS-CoV-2. The samples were drawn from the first 160 participants of the ongoing ImmuneRACE study and from 1,254 subjects provided by 6 global collaborators. The sample metadata nearly always contained a de-identified subject ID, COVID-19 status, age in years and sex. Where available, HLA class I and class II types were taken from metadata supplied by the sample provider and were not determined by assay-based typing. Paper-wide results and their limitations: The amount of clinical and demographic metadata varied by source and participant and was provided uncurated.

Sequences LGHDT (CDR1) and YNNKEL (CDR2) are obtained from the germline V gene (reference sequence). The junction shows trimming of 2 bases on V and 12 bases on J, and the gene matches do not reach 14 bases of it. Measured from the cysteine to the phenylalanine, the CDR3 is 16 residues long. Only the CDR3 DNA is retained, 48 bases long and in frame from the first base. TCRbeta CDR3 regions were amplified from genomic DNA using the immunoSEQ Assay, a bias-controlled multiplex PCR. The authors' analysis ran thus. Within the assay, amplification of reference gene primers was used to estimate how many nucleated cells each sample contained. Sequence reads were collapsed and filtered to measure the absolute abundance of every unique TCRbeta CDR3 rearrangement. Productive Simpson clonality was computed per sample as the square root of Simpson's diversity index over productive rearrangements. TCRdb stores this immuneACCESS table with in-frame sequences only. Part of the clones is absent; in the studies checked, under half of the shortfall reflects unresolved V genes, and no reason is known for the rest. That table is the source of V, J and clone size, and D and trimming were worked out from the DNA. The sample yields 260,000 or so clones; approximately 89% were counted once. The top ten hold 1% to 1.5% of the sample.

Participants in the prospective study were enrolled through a virtual design, were aged roughly 18 to 90 years, and lived in under 25 United States geographic areas. To assign participants to cohorts, the prospective study relied on clinical history that participants themselves reported in a screening survey and a study questionnaire. In the prospective study, whole blood, serum and a nasopharyngeal or oropharyngeal swab were collected from each participant by mobile phlebotomists. Over a roughly two-month period, participants in the prospective study had the option of providing additional blood draws and questionnaires. Prospective study blood samples were shipped either frozen or at room temperature before DNA extraction. Notes on this clone: What antigen it recognizes has not been identified. Base qualities are not provided; no much larger clone lies one nucleotide away.

Sequencing was carried out using PBMCs or T cells enriched from blood (not recorded which). In this chain, TRBV3-1 (or the pseudogene TRBV3-2) is recombined with TRBJ2-1; the central 9 bases match TRBD2. The sequence derives from a middle-aged woman with acute COVID-19. The nucleotide sequence is TGTGCCAGCAGCCAACCCCCGGGCGGGAGGGGGGAGCTGCAGTTCTTC. It specifies CASSQPPGGRGELQFF.